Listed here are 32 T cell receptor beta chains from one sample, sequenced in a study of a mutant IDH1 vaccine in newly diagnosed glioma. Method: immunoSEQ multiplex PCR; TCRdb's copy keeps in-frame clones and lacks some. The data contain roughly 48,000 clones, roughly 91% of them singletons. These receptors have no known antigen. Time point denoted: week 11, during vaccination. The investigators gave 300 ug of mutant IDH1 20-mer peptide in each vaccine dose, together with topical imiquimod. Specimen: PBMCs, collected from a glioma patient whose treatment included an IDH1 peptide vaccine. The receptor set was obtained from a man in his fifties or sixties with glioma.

The DNA of the CDR3 is TGTGCCAGCAGCGTAGCAGGGCGGTCGAATGAAAAACTGTTTTTT. This gives the protein CASSVAGRSNEKLFF. This chain connects TRBV9 to TRBJ1-4; D is perhaps TRBD1 (5 bases). With 0 bases removed from V and 5 bases from J, the gap between germline ends came to 11 bases. The CDR3 runs 15 residues. Germline-derived CDR1 and CDR2 are SGDLS and YYNGEE.

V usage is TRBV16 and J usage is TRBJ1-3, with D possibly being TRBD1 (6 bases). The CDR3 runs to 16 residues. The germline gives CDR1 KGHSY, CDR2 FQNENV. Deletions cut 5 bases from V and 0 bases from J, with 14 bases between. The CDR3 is CASSAPGDISGNTIYF. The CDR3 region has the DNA TGTGCCAGCAGCGCCCCGGGGGACATCTCTGGAAACACCATATATTTT.

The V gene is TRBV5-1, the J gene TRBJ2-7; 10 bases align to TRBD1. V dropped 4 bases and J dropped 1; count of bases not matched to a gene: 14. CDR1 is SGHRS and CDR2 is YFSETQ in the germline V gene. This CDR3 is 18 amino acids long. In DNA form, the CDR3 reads TGCGCCAGCAGCGTTACTACCGGGACAGGGGACGGGTCCTACGAGCAGTACTTC. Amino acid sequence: CASSVTTGTGDGSYEQYF. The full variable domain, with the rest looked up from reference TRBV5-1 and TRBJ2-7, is KAGVTQTPRYLIKTRGQQVTLSCSPISGHRSVSWYQQTPGQGLQFLFEYFSETQRNKGNFPGRFSGRQFSNSRSEMNVSTLELGDSALYLCASSVTTGTGDGSYEQYFGPGTRLTVT.

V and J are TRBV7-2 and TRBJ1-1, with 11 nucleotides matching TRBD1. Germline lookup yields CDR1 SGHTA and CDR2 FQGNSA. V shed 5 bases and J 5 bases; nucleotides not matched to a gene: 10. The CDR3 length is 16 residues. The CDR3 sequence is CASSARTGGVRTEAFF. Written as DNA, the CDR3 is TGTGCCAGCAGCGCGCGGACAGGGGGCGTCCGGACTGAAGCTTTCTTT. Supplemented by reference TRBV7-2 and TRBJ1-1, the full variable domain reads GAGVSQSPSNKVTEKGKDVELRCDPISGHTALYWYRQSLGQGLEFLIYFQGNSAPDKSGLPSDRFSAERTGGSVSTLTIQRTQQEDSAVYLCASSARTGGVRTEAFFGQGTRLTVV.

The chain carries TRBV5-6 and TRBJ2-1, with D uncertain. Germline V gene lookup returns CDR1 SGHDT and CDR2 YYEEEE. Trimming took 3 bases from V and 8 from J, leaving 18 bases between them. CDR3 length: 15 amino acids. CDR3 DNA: TGTGCCAGCAGCTGGATGACTCAGTTCAGCGATGAGCAGTTCTTC. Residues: CASSWMTQFSDEQFF. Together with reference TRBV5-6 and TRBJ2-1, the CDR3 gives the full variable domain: DAGVTQSPTHLIKTRGQQVTLRCSPKSGHDTVSWYQQALGQGPQFIFQYYEEEERQRGNFPDRFSGHQFPNYSSELNVNALLLGDSALYLCASSWMTQFSDEQFFGPGTRLTVL.

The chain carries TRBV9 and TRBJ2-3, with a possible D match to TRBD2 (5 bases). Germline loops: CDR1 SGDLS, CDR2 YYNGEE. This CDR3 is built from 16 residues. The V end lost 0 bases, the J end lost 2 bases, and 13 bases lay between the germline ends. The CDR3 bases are TGTGCCAGCAGCGTAGTGGCTAGCCGGGCCACAGATACGCAGTATTTT. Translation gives CASSVVASRATDTQYF.

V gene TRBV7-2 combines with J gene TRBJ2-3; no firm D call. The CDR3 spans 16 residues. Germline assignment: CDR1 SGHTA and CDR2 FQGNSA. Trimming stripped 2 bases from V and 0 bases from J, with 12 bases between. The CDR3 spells CASSLTSGASTDTQYF. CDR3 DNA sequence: TGTGCCAGCAGCTTAACCTCGGGTGCTAGCACAGATACGCAGTATTTT.

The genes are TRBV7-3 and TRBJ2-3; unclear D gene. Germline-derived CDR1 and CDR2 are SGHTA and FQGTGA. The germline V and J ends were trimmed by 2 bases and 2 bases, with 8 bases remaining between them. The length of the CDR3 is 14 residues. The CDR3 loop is CASSLGPATDTQYF. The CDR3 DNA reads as TGTGCCAGCAGCTTAGGTCCGGCCACAGATACGCAGTATTTT.

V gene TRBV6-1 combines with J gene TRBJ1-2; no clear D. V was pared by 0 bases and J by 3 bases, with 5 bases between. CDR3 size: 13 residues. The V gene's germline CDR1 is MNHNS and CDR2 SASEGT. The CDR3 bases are TGTGCCAGCAGTGAAGCAAGGCACTATGGCTACACCTTC. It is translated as CASSEARHYGYTF.

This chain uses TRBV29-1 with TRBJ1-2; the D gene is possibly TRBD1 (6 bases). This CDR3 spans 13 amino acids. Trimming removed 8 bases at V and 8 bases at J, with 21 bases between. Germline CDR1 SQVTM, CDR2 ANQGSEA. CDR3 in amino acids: CSSEGGAPRGYTF. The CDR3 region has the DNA TGCAGCTCCGAGGGGGGGGCGCCGAGAGGCTACACCTTC.

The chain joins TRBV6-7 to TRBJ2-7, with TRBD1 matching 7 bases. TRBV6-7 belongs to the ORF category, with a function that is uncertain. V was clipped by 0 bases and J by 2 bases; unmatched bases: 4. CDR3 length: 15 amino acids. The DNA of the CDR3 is TGTGCCAGCAGTTACTCTCGGCAGGGGGCCTACGAGCAGTACTTC. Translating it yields CASSYSRQGAYEQYF.

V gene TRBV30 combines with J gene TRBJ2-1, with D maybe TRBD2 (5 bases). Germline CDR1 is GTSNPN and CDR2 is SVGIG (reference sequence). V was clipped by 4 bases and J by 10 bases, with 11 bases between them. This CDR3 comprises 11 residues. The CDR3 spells CAWKRSGEQFF. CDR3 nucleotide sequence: TGTGCCTGGAAGAGGTCGGGAGAGCAGTTCTTC.

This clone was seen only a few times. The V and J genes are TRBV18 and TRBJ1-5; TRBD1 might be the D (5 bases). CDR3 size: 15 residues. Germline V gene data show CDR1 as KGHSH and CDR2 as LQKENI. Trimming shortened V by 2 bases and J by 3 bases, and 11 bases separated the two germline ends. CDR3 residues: CASSPTTANNQPQHF. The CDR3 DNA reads TGTGCCAGCTCACCAACGACAGCCAACAATCAGCCCCAGCATTTT.

The CDR3 DNA sequence: TGTGCCAGCAGCGTCCTCCCTGACACAGATACGCAGTATTTT. Residues: CASSVLPDTDTQYF. The V gene is TRBV9, the J gene TRBJ2-3; D unclear. CDR3 length: 14 amino acids. Trimming shortened V by 2 bases and J by 2 bases, and 9 bases separated the two germline ends. Looked up from germline, CDR1 is SGDLS and CDR2 is YYNGEE.

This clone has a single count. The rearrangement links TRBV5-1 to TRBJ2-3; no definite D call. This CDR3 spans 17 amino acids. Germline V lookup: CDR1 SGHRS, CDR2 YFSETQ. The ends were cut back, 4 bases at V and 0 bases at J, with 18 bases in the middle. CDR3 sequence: CASSLNGHDTSTDTQYF. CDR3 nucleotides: TGCGCCAGCAGCCTCAATGGGCATGACACTAGCACAGATACGCAGTATTTT.

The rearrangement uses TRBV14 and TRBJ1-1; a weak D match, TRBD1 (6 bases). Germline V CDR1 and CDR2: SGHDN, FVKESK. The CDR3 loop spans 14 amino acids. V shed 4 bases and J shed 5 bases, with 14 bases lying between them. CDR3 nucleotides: TGTGCCAGCAGCCTCTCCTTCAGGGGAACTGAAGCTTTCTTT. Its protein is CASSLSFRGTEAFF. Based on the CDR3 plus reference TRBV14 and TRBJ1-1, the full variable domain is EAGVTQFPSHSVIEKGQTVTLRCDPISGHDNLYWYRRVMGKEIKFLLHFVKESKQDESGMPNNRFLAERTGGTYSTLKVQPAELEDSGVYFCASSLSFRGTEAFFGQGTRLTVV.

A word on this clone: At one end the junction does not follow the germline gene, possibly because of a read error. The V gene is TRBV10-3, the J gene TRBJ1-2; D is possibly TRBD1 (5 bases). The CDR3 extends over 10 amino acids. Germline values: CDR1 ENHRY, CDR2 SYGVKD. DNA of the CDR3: TGTGCCATCGGATACGGGGCAGACTACTTC. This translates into CAIGYGADYF.

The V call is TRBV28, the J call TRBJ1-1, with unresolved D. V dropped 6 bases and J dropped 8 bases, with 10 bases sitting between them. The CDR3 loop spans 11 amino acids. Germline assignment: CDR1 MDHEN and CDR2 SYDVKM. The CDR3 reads CASSLGREAFF. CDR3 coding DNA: TGTGCCAGCAGCCTAGGGCGAGAAGCTTTCTTT. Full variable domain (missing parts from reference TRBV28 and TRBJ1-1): DVKVTQSSRYLVKRTGEKVFLECVQDMDHENMFWYRQDPGLGLRLIYFSYDVKMKEKGDIPEGYSVSREKKERFSLILESASTNQTSMYLCASSLGREAFFGQGTRLTVV.

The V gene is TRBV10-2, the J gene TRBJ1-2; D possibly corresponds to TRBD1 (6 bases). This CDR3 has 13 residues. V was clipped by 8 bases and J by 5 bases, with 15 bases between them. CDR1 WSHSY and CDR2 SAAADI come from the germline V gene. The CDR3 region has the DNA TGCGCCAGCGGAGACAGGTGGGGGTATGGCTACACCTTC. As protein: CASGDRWGYGYTF.

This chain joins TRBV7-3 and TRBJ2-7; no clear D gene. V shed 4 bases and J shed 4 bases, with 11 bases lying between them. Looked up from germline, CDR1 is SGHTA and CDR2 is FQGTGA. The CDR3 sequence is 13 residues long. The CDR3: CASSSSQGYEQYF. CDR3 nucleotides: TGTGCCAGCAGCTCGTCACAAGGATACGAGCAGTACTTC.

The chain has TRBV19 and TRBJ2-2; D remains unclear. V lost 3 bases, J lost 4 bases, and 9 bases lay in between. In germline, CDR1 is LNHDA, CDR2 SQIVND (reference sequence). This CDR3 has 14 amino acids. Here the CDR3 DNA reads TGTGCCAGTAGTATGGTGGAATCCACCGGGGAGCTGTTTTTT. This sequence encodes CASSMVESTGELFF.

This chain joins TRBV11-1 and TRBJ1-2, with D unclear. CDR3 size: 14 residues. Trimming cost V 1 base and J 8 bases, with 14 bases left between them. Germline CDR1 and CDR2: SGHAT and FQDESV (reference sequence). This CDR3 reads CASSLVPHAAGYTF. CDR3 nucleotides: TGTGCCAGCAGCTTAGTACCCCATGCCGCGGGCTACACCTTC.

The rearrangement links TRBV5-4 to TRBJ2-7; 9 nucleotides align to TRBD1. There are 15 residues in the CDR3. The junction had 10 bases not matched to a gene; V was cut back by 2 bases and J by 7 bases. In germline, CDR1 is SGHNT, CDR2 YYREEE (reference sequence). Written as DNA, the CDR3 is TGTGCCAGCAGCTTAGAAGGGACAGGGAGTTTGGAGCAGTACTTC. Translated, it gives CASSLEGTGSLEQYF. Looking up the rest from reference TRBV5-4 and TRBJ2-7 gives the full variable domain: ETGVTQSPTHLIKTRGQQVTLRCSSQSGHNTVSWYQQALGQGPQFIFQYYREEENGRGNFPPRFSGLQFPNYSSELNVNALELDDSALYLCASSLEGTGSLEQYFGPGTRLTVT.

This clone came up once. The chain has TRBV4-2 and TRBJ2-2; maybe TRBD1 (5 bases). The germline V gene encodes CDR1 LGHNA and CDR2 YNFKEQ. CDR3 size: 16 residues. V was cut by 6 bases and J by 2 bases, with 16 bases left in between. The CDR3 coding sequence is TGTGCCAGCAGGGCCAGAACAGGCACAAACACCGGGGAGCTGTTTTTT. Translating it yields CASRARTGTNTGELFF.

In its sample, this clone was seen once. CDR3 DNA sequence: TGTGCCTGGAGTGTAGGTAGTCGCCTCGGCACAGATACGCAGTATTTT. Translated: CAWSVGSRLGTDTQYF. The chain couples TRBV30 to TRBJ2-3, with unresolved D. Germline assignment: CDR1 GTSNPN and CDR2 SVGIG (reference sequence). The CDR3 extends over 16 amino acids. Trimming took 0 bases from V and 1 from J, leaving 14 bases between them.

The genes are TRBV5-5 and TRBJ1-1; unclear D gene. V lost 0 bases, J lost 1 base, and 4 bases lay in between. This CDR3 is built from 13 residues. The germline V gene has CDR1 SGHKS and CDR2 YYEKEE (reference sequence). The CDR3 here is CASSLVANTEAFF. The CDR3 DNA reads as TGTGCCAGCAGCTTGGTAGCGAACACTGAAGCTTTCTTT. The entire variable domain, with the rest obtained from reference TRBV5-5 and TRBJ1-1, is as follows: DAGVTQSPTHLIKTRGQQVTLRCSPISGHKSVSWYQQVLGQGPQFIFQYYEKEERGRGNFPDRFSARQFPNYSSELNVNALLLGDSALYLCASSLVANTEAFFGQGTRLTVV.

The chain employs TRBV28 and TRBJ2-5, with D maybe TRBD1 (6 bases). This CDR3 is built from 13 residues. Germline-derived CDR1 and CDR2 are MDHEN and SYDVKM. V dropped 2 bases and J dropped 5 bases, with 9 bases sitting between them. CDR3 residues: CASSLGGRETQYF. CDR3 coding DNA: TGTGCCAGCAGTTTAGGGGGCAGGGAGACCCAGTACTTC.

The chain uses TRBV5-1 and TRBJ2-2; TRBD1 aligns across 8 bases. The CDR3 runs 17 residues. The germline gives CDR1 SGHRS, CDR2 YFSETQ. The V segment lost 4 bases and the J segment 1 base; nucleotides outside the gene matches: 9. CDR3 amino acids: CASSINRGSLNTGELFF. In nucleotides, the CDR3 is TGCGCCAGCAGCATAAACAGGGGGTCTTTGAACACCGGGGAGCTGTTTTTT.

CDR3 nucleotides: TGTGCCAGCTCACCCCCCAGGGGCTCGGGGATTCCCGGGGAGCTGTTTTTT. Protein sequence: CASSPPRGSGIPGELFF. The rearrangement joins TRBV18 to TRBJ2-2; possibly TRBD1 for D (6 bases). CDR3 size: 17 residues. V dropped 3 bases and J dropped 6 bases, with 20 bases sitting between them. Germline values: CDR1 KGHSH, CDR2 LQKENI.

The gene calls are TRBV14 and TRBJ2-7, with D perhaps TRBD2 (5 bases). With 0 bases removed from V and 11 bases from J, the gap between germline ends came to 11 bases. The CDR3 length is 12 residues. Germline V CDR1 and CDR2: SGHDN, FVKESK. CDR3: CASSQETVGEYF. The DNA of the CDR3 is TGTGCCAGCAGCCAAGAGACTGTCGGGGAGTACTTC.

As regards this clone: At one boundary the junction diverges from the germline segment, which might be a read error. CDR3 DNA: TGTGCCACCAGCAGAGATTGGGGGACGGAGCGGATGATTTTT. Protein: CATSRDWGTERMIF. The chain links TRBV15 to TRBJ1-3, with D perhaps matching TRBD1 (5 bases). This CDR3 contains 14 residues. Per the germline V gene, CDR1 is LNHNV and CDR2 is YYDKDF (reference sequence).

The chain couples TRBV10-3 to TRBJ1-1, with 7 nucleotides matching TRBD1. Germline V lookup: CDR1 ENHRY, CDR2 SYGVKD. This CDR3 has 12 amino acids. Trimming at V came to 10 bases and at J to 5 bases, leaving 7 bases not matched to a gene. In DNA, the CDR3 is TGTGCCACCAGACAGGGCGGGACTGAAGCTTTCTTT. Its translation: CATRQGGTEAFF.